This T cell receptor beta chain was sequenced in a study of shared clonotypes between healthy human individuals. Authors' methods: Filtering of immunoSEQ junctional sequences could not match full-length read filtering. Sequencing was performed with immunoSEQ multiplex PCR; in TCRdb, only in-frame clones are kept and a portion is missing. D and trimming were read from the DNA, whereas the V and J calls and clone size are those reported in that table. The sample holds around 2,000,000 clones, around 96% seen once. Naive CD8 populations comprised CD45RO-negative cells positively selected for CCR7, excluding terminally differentiated effector memory CD45RA+ cells. The CDR3 spans 12 residues. V lost 6 bases and J lost 8, with 13 bases in between. CDR1 and CDR2 (germline): SGHNT, YENEEA.

V gene TRBV11-3 combines with J gene TRBJ1-1, with D possibly matching TRBD1 (6 bases). The TCR was taken from a man younger than 30 in good health. The specimen was naive CD8+ T cells sorted from blood. CDR3 bases: TGTGCCAGCAGTGCTGGGGGGCCCGAAGCTTTCTTT. Its translation: CASSAGGPEAFF.